The 18 T cell receptor beta chains below all came from one sample that was sequenced in a study of cytomegalovirus exposure and HLA in healthy donors. The data were produced by immunoSEQ multiplex PCR, yet TCRdb's version contains in-frame clones alone and is incomplete. The data contain around 220,000 clones, almost 90% of them seen just once; the ten biggest clones take up roughly 3%. Sequenced sample: PBMCs. Receptor source: a woman between 18 and 30 years old in good health and CMV-seronegative.

This chain joins TRBV5-1 and TRBJ2-7; weak D call: TRBD2 (5 bases). The germline V gene encodes CDR1 SGHRS and CDR2 YFSETQ. Trimming shortened V by 4 bases and J by 4 bases, and 33 bases separated the two germline ends. This CDR3 has 20 amino acids. The CDR3: CASSPGFFASSSGDLYEQYF. CDR3 coding DNA: TGCGCCAGCAGCCCGGGTTTCTTTGCTAGCTCAAGTGGGGATTTGTACGAGCAGTACTTC.

The chain carries TRBV19 and TRBJ2-4, with D maybe TRBD1 (6 bases). V was cut by 1 base and J by 8 bases, with 15 bases left in between. This CDR3 comprises 15 residues. Per the germline V gene, CDR1 is LNHDA and CDR2 is SQIVND (reference sequence). In nucleotides, the CDR3 is TGTGCCAGTAGTATAGTTGGACAGAGTAATGACATTCAGTACTTC. This sequence encodes CASSIVGQSNDIQYF.

V gene TRBV27 combines with J gene TRBJ2-7, with TRBD1 matching 7 bases. This CDR3 comprises 16 residues. The ends lost 5 bases at V and 0 bases at J; junction bases unmatched: 10. Germline CDR1 reads MNHEY; CDR2 reads SMNVEV (reference sequence). The CDR3 sequence is CASSSLGGPYSYEQYF. In nucleotides, the CDR3 is TGTGCCAGCAGTAGCTTAGGGGGCCCCTACTCCTACGAGCAGTACTTC.

This chain connects TRBV19 to TRBJ1-2; maybe TRBD1 (6 bases). The V gene lost 8 bases and the J gene lost 8 bases, with 18 bases spanning the gap. Germline V CDR1 and CDR2: LNHDA, SQIVND (reference sequence). CDR3 length: 13 residues. CDR3 DNA sequence: TGTGCCAGTGAAGAAGGGGCGGGGGCAGGCTACACCTTC. Translation gives CASEEGAGAGYTF.

Only one count was recorded for this clone. V is TRBV6-1 and J is TRBJ2-1; D is possibly TRBD1 (6 bases). The V end was cut by 2 bases, the J end by 12 bases, with 17 bases between. Germline CDR1 is MNHNS and CDR2 is SASEGT. The CDR3 has 14 amino acids. As DNA, the CDR3 is TGTGCCAGCAGTGAAACCTCGGGGACAACCTCGCAGTTCTTC. Its translation: CASSETSGTTSQFF.

The chain couples TRBV4-2 to TRBJ2-1; the match to TRBD2 covers 7 bases. The germline CDR1 and CDR2 sequences are LGHNA and YNFKEQ. J lost 7 bases, V lost 3 bases, and 15 bases had no gene match. The CDR3 spans 17 residues. Written as DNA, the CDR3 is TGTGCCAGCAGCCAGACCCTCGGGGCGGGAGAATGGAATGAGCAGTTCTTC. Its protein is CASSQTLGAGEWNEQFF.

The chain is built from TRBV7-9 and TRBJ2-7; a possible D gene is TRBD1 (6 bases). This CDR3 spans 14 amino acids. Per the germline V gene, CDR1 is SEHNR and CDR2 is FQNEAQ (reference sequence). V was pared by 3 bases and J by 0 bases, with 9 bases between. The CDR3 reads CASSLGTSSYEQYF. The CDR3 nucleotides are TGTGCCAGCAGCTTGGGGACATCCTCCTACGAGCAGTACTTC. Full variable domain (outside the CDR3, taken from reference TRBV7-9 and TRBJ2-7): DTGVSQNPRHKITKRGQNVTFRCDPISEHNRLYWYRQTLGQGPEFLTYFQNEAQLEKSRLLSDRFSAERPKGSFSTLEIQRTEQGDSAMYLCASSLGTSSYEQYFGPGTRLTVT.

This sequence joins TRBV7-8 and TRBJ2-5, with D tentatively TRBD2 (6 bases). The V and J ends lost 6 bases and 7 bases respectively, with 12 bases between them. Germline V lookup: CDR1 SGHVS, CDR2 FQNEAQ. The CDR3 length is 12 residues. CDR3 coding DNA: TGTGCCAGCAGGACTAGGGCGGGGACCCAGTACTTC. Encoded protein: CASRTRAGTQYF.

J is TRBJ2-7 and V is TRBV7-9; 10 nucleotides match TRBD2. V lost 0 bases and J lost 1; bases outside the gene matches: 3. The germline V gene has CDR1 SEHNR and CDR2 FQNEAQ (reference sequence). The CDR3 has 16 residues. This CDR3 is CASSLARTSGSYEQYF. The CDR3 DNA is TGTGCCAGCAGCTTAGCGCGGACTAGCGGATCCTACGAGCAGTACTTC.

This clone was picked up one time. The chain carries TRBV7-9 and TRBJ2-1; TRBD1 matches at 9 bases. The CDR3 is 13 residues long. Germline assignment: CDR1 SEHNR and CDR2 FQNEAQ (reference sequence). The V segment lost 5 bases and the J segment 6 bases; nucleotides outside the gene matches: 2. CDR3 protein: CASSPTGGNEQFF. CDR3 in DNA: TGTGCCAGCAGCCCGACAGGGGGCAATGAGCAGTTCTTC.

The chain is built from TRBV18 and TRBJ1-1; D remains ambiguous. This CDR3 contains 15 residues. Germline V gene sequence: CDR1 KGHSH, CDR2 LQKENI. Trimming cost V 3 bases and J 1 base, with 12 bases left between them. The CDR3 nucleotides read TGTGCCAGCTCACCCGTCCAGGCGAGGAACACTGAAGCTTTCTTT. Its protein product is CASSPVQARNTEAFF.

The chain recombines TRBV18 with TRBJ2-7; 14 bases match TRBD2. The CDR3 is made up of 15 amino acids. Germline lookup yields CDR1 KGHSH and CDR2 LQKENI. V shed 5 bases and J 3 bases; nucleotides not matched to a gene: 3. Written as DNA, the CDR3 is TGTGCCAGCTCAACTGGACTAGCGGGGGGCTACGAGCAGTACTTC. Translation gives CASSTGLAGGYEQYF.

The chain has TRBV7-6 and TRBJ1-1; D gene uncertain. Looked up from germline, CDR1 is SGHVS and CDR2 is FNYEAQ. V shed 0 bases and J shed 7 bases, with 9 bases lying between them. This CDR3 has 13 amino acids. For the CDR3, the DNA is TGTGCCAGCAGCTTAGCATCGGGGAATGAAGCTTTCTTT. It translates to CASSLASGNEAFF.

The chain combines TRBV6-5 with TRBJ2-7; 7 bases are a match to TRBD2. After removal of 10 bases from V and 1 base from J, the junction contained 4 bases not matched to a gene. Germline CDR1 is MNHEY and CDR2 is SVGAGI. The CDR3 runs to 12 residues. In nucleotides, the CDR3 is TGTGCCACAGCTAGCGGATCCTACGAGCAGTACTTC. As protein: CATASGSYEQYF.

The genes are TRBV5-4 and TRBJ1-4; weak D call: TRBD1 (5 bases). Trimming took off 3 bases at V and 8 bases at J, with 20 bases between the two ends. This CDR3 has 16 residues. Germline V lookup: CDR1 SGHNT, CDR2 YYREEE (reference sequence). CDR3 protein: CASSSKTEGSGEKLFF. CDR3 nucleotide sequence: TGTGCCAGCAGCTCCAAGACGGAGGGGTCCGGAGAAAAACTGTTTTTT.

This chain joins TRBV27 and TRBJ1-1; no clear D gene. CDR3 length: 12 residues. Trimming cost V 5 bases and J 7 bases, with 11 bases left between them. The V gene's germline CDR1 is MNHEY and CDR2 SMNVEV (reference sequence). The CDR3 DNA sequence: TGTGCCAGCAGTCCGACGGGGAGTGAAGCTTTCTTT. This gives the protein CASSPTGSEAFF.

A single count supports this clone. V and J are TRBV9 and TRBJ2-3; D is unclear. The V gene lost 0 bases and the J gene lost 1 base, with 6 bases spanning the gap. Germline V gene data show CDR1 as SGDLS and CDR2 as YYNGEE. The length of the CDR3 is 14 residues. As DNA, the CDR3 is TGTGCCAGCAGCGTAGAGGCGGGCACAGATACGCAGTATTTT. Its translation: CASSVEAGTDTQYF.

The chain combines TRBV7-6 with TRBJ1-2; D unresolved. CDR3 length equals 14 residues. Trimming left V 0 bases short and J 4 bases short, with 9 bases between. The V gene's germline CDR1 is SGHVS and CDR2 FNYEAQ. CDR3 DNA sequence: TGTGCCAGCAGCTTAGCCTGGGAGCGCTATGGCTACACCTTC. It yields the protein CASSLAWERYGYTF.